A single sample gave rise to the 27 T cell receptor beta chains below, sequenced in a study of regulatory T cells in long-lasting Graves disease. Through Arm-PCR of CDR3 regions and iRepertoire HTBI primers, TCR beta libraries were built. One entry per CDR3 protein, called by TCRdb with MiXCR from the multiplex PCR reads. In the table there are hundreds of thousands of distinct CDR3 sequences, around 20% of which are singletons. Sample time point: persistent/refractory GD, antithyroid drugs over 5 years with positive TRAb. Researchers made the TCR library from RNA that was extracted from PBMCs. The material sequenced was peripheral blood mononuclear cells (PBMCs), taken when the disease was refractory, from a patient treated with antithyroid drugs. Every receptor here comes from a female donor with Graves disease.

The rearrangement links TRBV6-1 to TRBJ2-7; D unclear. Trimming took off 6 bases at V and 2 bases at J, with 11 bases between the two ends. Germline V gives CDR1 MNHNS, CDR2 SASEGT. The CDR3 sequence is 13 residues long. The CDR3: CASSDRSTYEQYF. The DNA of the CDR3 is TGTGCCAGCAGCGACCGGAGCACCTACGAGCAGTACTTC.

This clonotype occurred a few times. The chain uses TRBV7-6 and TRBJ2-7; TRBD1 might be the D (5 bases). CDR1 SGHVS and CDR2 FNYEAQ come from the germline V gene. With 1 base removed from V and 3 bases from J, the gap between germline ends came to 7 bases. This CDR3 is 13 amino acids long. The CDR3 sequence: CASSLDDSYEQYF. For the CDR3, the DNA is TGTGCCAGCAGCTTAGACGACAGCTACGAGCAGTACTTC.

There are many counts of this clonotype. This chain connects TRBV2 to TRBJ1-6; D is uncertain. The CDR3 covers 13 residues. The germline V and J ends were trimmed by 7 bases and 9 bases, with 13 bases remaining between them. Looked up from germline, CDR1 is SNHLY and CDR2 is FYNNEI. Here the CDR3 reads CASILRQSSPLHF. The DNA of the CDR3 is TGTGCCAGCATACTACGTCAGTCTTCACCCCTCCACTTT.

This clonotype was seen at least ten times. V and J are TRBV28 and TRBJ2-2; D gene ambiguous. Per the germline V gene, CDR1 is MDHEN and CDR2 is SYDVKM. The CDR3 sequence is 12 residues long. V lost 7 bases and J 5 bases, leaving 8 bases between the germline ends. In DNA form, the CDR3 reads TGTGCCAGCAAGGCCCCTACCGGGGAGCTGTTTTTT. Protein sequence: CASKAPTGELFF.

In its sample, this clonotype was seen many times. The CDR3 region is CSVDDWQKNTGELFF. The CDR3 nucleotides are TGCAGCGTTGACGATTGGCAGAAGAACACCGGGGAGCTGTTTTTT. The chain links TRBV29-1 to TRBJ2-2; D remains ambiguous. The germline V gene has CDR1 SQVTM and CDR2 ANQGSEA. There are 15 residues in the CDR3. Trimming shortened V by 3 bases and J by 1 base, and 12 bases separated the two germline ends.

The chain has TRBV30 and TRBJ2-4; D gene unclear. V shed 3 bases and J shed 0 bases, with 18 bases lying between them. CDR1 GTSNPN and CDR2 SVGIG come from the germline V gene (reference sequence). The CDR3 consists of 17 residues. For the CDR3, the DNA is TGTGCCTGGAGCAACAGACTCGGACCTATAGCCAAAAACATTCAGTACTTC. This sequence encodes CAWSNRLGPIAKNIQYF.

The CDR3 loop is CASSADATNEKLFF. CDR3 DNA sequence: TGCGCCAGCAGCGCCGATGCAACTAATGAAAAACTGTTTTTT. The V call is TRBV5-1, the J call TRBJ1-4; D is ambiguous. The CDR3 extends over 14 amino acids. Germline V gene sequence: CDR1 SGHRS, CDR2 YFSETQ. The V end lost 4 bases, the J end lost 0 bases, and 7 bases lay between the germline ends.

The table lists this clonotype with many counts. The chain joins TRBV28 to TRBJ1-3; D gene unclear. This CDR3 comprises 14 residues. The germline V and J ends were trimmed by 1 base and 4 bases, with 8 bases remaining between them. Looked up from germline, CDR1 is MDHEN and CDR2 is SYDVKM. The CDR3 DNA follows: TGTGCCAGCAGTTTATACACAAGCGGAAACACCATATATTTT. Amino acids: CASSLYTSGNTIYF.

In its sample, this clonotype was seen a few times. The chain is built from TRBV7-6 and TRBJ2-5, with 8 bases aligning to TRBD1. This CDR3 has 15 residues. After removal of 3 bases from V and 5 bases from J, the junction contained 8 bases not matched to a gene. Germline lookup yields CDR1 SGHVS and CDR2 FNYEAQ. The CDR3 spells CASSFTQGAWETQYF. CDR3 in DNA: TGTGCCAGCAGCTTCACCCAGGGGGCCTGGGAGACCCAGTACTTC.

This clonotype was seen a handful of times. The chain has TRBV11-2 and TRBJ1-1; perhaps TRBD1 as D (5 bases). Per germline, CDR1 SGHAT and CDR2 FQNNGV. This CDR3 spans 15 amino acids. V lost 3 bases and J lost 0, with 11 bases in between. Here the CDR3 DNA reads TGTGCCAGCAGCTTTCGCGGGGGAGTGAACACTGAAGCTTTCTTT. This translates into CASSFRGGVNTEAFF.

Notes on this clonotype: A read error may explain this, as a much larger clone is one base away. The genes are TRBV25-1 and TRBJ2-7; D call uncertain. Trimming stripped 5 bases from V and 6 bases from J, with 8 bases between. The CDR3 loop spans 11 amino acids. Germline V gene data show CDR1 as MGHDK and CDR2 as SYGVNS. The DNA for the CDR3 is TGTGCCAGCAGTCGGTTGGGCGAGCAGTACTTC. It codes for CASSRLGEQYF.

Notes on this clonotype: A read error may explain this, as a much larger clone is one base away. This rearrangement joins TRBV6-5 to TRBJ2-7, with TRBD2 identical over 9 bases. CDR3 length: 19 amino acids. CDR1 and CDR2 (germline): MNHEY, SVGAGI. The CDR3 loop is CACSSTMTSGLGLPYEQYF. The CDR3 DNA follows: TGTGCCTGCAGTTCCACCATGACTAGCGGCCTAGGTCTACCTTACGAGCAGTACTTC.

The chain links TRBV30 to TRBJ1-1; D is unclear. The CDR3 covers 13 residues. In germline, CDR1 is GTSNPN, CDR2 SVGIG (reference sequence). Trimming removed 2 bases at V and 4 bases at J, with 11 bases between. As DNA, the CDR3 is TGTGCCTGGAGTTATAGAACAGTCACTGAAGCTTTCTTT. Protein sequence: CAWSYRTVTEAFF.

In its sample, this clonotype was seen a few times. CDR3 DNA sequence: TGCAGTGCCCTTCGTCCGGGGTCCTACGAGCAGTACTTC. Amino acids: CSALRPGSYEQYF. The chain carries TRBV20-1 and TRBJ2-7, with D tentatively TRBD2 (5 bases). Trimming pared 6 bases from V and 1 base from J, leaving 13 bases between. The CDR3 contains 13 residues. Per germline, CDR1 DFQATT and CDR2 SNEGSKA (reference sequence).

A remark on this clonotype: A much more abundant neighbour one base away suggests this may be a read error. The chain couples TRBV6-1 to TRBJ1-2, with D uncertain. V shed 4 bases and J shed 5 bases, with 14 bases lying between them. Germline loops: CDR1 MNHNS, CDR2 SASEGT. The CDR3 runs to 14 residues. The CDR3 loop reads CASSVHLSGYGYTF. The CDR3 bases are TGTGCCAGCAGTGTACACCTATCGGGATATGGCTACACCTTC.

The rearrangement links TRBV28 to TRBJ1-6; TRBD1 matches 8 bases. With V trimmed by 2 bases and J by 7 bases, 7 bases remained unmatched. The V gene's germline CDR1 is MDHEN and CDR2 SYDVKM. The CDR3 loop spans 16 amino acids. As DNA, the CDR3 is TGTGCCAGCAGTTTAGAGATAGGACAGGGAAATTCACCCCTCCACTTT. Translation gives CASSLEIGQGNSPLHF.

This clonotype was detected ten times or more. This chain joins TRBV6-2 or TRBV6-3 and TRBJ2-2; D not resolved. The CDR3 sequence is 14 residues long. The germline CDR1 and CDR2 sequences are MNHEY and SVGEGT. V lost 4 bases, J lost 4 bases, and 10 bases lay in between. CDR3 residues: CASSLGNPTGELFF. The CDR3 DNA reads as TGTGCCAGCAGTTTGGGGAACCCCACCGGGGAGCTGTTTTTT.

This clonotype has ten or more counts. This chain joins TRBV2 and TRBJ1-1; D gene uncertain. V lost 3 bases to trimming and J lost 5 bases, with 13 bases between them. The germline CDR1 and CDR2 sequences are SNHLY and FYNNEI. This CDR3 spans 14 amino acids. DNA for the CDR3: TGTGCCAGCAGTGAGGTCCCCCTTGGAACTGAAGCTTTCTTT. Translating gives CASSEVPLGTEAFF.

This clonotype was detected only a few times. The chain recombines TRBV6-1 with TRBJ2-7, with 9 bases matching TRBD1. The junction had 11 bases not matched to a gene; V was cut back by 5 bases and J by 6 bases. There are 15 residues in the CDR3. CDR1 and CDR2 from the germline V gene are MNHNS and SASEGT. The CDR3 DNA reads as TGTGCCAGCAGTCCCCCGGGACAGGGACTCGGCGAGCAGTACTTC. As protein: CASSPPGQGLGEQYF.

This clonotype came up many times. The chain couples TRBV27 to TRBJ1-1; the D is unclear. V shed 3 bases and J shed 7 bases, with 12 bases lying between them. This CDR3 has 13 amino acids. In germline, CDR1 is MNHEY, CDR2 SMNVEV (reference sequence). CDR3 sequence reads: CASSLGGLGEAFF. The CDR3 DNA sequence: TGTGCCAGCAGTTTGGGAGGTCTCGGTGAAGCTTTCTTT.

This clonotype was seen ten or more times. The chain combines TRBV2 with TRBJ1-6; a possible D gene is TRBD1 (5 bases). Per germline, CDR1 SNHLY and CDR2 FYNNEI. V was clipped by 6 bases and J by 7 bases, with 10 bases between them. The CDR3 extends over 13 amino acids. The CDR3 here is CASRGLRNSPLHF. The CDR3 region has the DNA TGTGCCAGCAGGGGGCTGAGGAATTCACCCCTCCACTTT.

This clonotype occurred once. The chain carries TRBV24-1 and TRBJ1-5; no reliable D call. V gave up 2 bases and J gave up 4 bases, with 14 bases separating them. The CDR3 is 16 amino acids. The germline V gene encodes CDR1 KGHDR and CDR2 SFDVKD. The CDR3 bases are TGTGCCACCAGTGATTCCTCCAGGCCGGGGAATCAGCCCCAGCATTTT. Encoded protein: CATSDSSRPGNQPQHF.

In this sample, this clonotype turned up many times. The chain links TRBV6-1 to TRBJ2-5; tentative D call: TRBD2 (6 bases). The germline gives CDR1 MNHNS, CDR2 SASEGT. The CDR3 runs to 13 residues. Trimming took off 6 bases at V and 2 bases at J, with 10 bases between the two ends. The CDR3 spells CASSAGSQETQYF. For the CDR3, the DNA is TGTGCCAGCAGCGCGGGGTCTCAAGAGACCCAGTACTTC.

The sample holds many counts of this clonotype. The chain employs TRBV12-3 or TRBV12-4 and TRBJ1-2; D is possibly TRBD1 (6 bases). Trimming stripped 3 bases from V and 3 bases from J, with 8 bases between. There are 13 residues in the CDR3. The DNA of the CDR3 is TGTGCCAGCAGTTTGGACAGATACTATGGCTACACCTTC. Its protein is CASSLDRYYGYTF.

V gene TRBV5-1 combines with J gene TRBJ2-1; D is uncertain. Germline CDR1 reads SGHRS; CDR2 reads YFSETQ. Trimming stripped 0 bases from V and 7 bases from J, with 14 bases between. The length of the CDR3 is 15 residues. This CDR3 reads CASSLVVETKNEQFF. The CDR3 coding sequence is TGCGCCAGCAGCTTGGTGGTTGAGACGAAGAATGAGCAGTTCTTC. The full variable domain, its missing parts supplied by reference TRBV5-1 and TRBJ2-1, is KAGVTQTPRYLIKTRGQQVTLSCSPISGHRSVSWYQQTPGQGLQFLFEYFSETQRNKGNFPGRFSGRQFSNSRSEMNVSTLELGDSALYLCASSLVVETKNEQFFGPGTRLTVL.

This clonotype was seen ten or more times. V gene TRBV28 combines with J gene TRBJ2-5, with 12 bases identical to TRBD2. This CDR3 has 19 residues. Per the germline V gene, CDR1 is MDHEN and CDR2 is SYDVKM. Trimming removed 3 bases from V and 1 base from J; junction bases left unmatched: 12. The CDR3 protein is CASSFKKERTSGVQETQYF. The DNA of the CDR3 is TGTGCCAGCAGTTTCAAAAAAGAGAGGACTAGCGGGGTCCAAGAGACCCAGTACTTC.

This clonotype has at least ten counts. At one of its ends the junction is not consistent with the germline gene, which may arise from a read error. The CDR3 bases are TGTGCCAGCAGCCAGAATACCGGGACAGGGATCTTCCCGCGCTTT. Translating gives CASSQNTGTGIFPRF. J is TRBJ1-1 and V is TRBV3-1; 9 bases are a match to TRBD1. The CDR3 is 15 residues long. The germline gives CDR1 LGHDT, CDR2 YNNKEL (reference sequence).